The rows below give T cell receptor beta chains drawn from one sample of a study of preoperative IRX-2 immunotherapy in early breast cancer. The table came from immunoSEQ multiplex PCR; TCRdb's copy has only in-frame clones and leaves some out. In the table there are 25,000 to 30,000 clones, around 90% of which are singletons. Collection of the sample occurred from a patient treated with IRX-2 immunotherapy. The receptors shown here come from a human donor with breast cancer. Both conserved end residues are part of each CDR3. Each record gives: D gene, V gene, clone size, J gene, CDR3 DNA, CDR3 protein. The D gene is left open where the match is weak. Part of the rows lack a size; the others show once, few, many or a class for expanded clones.

d_call: NA; v_call: TRBV2; clone_size: NA; j_call: TRBJ2-1; cdr3_nt: TGTGCCAGCAGATCCGATGAGCAGTTCTTC; cdr3_aa: CASRSDEQFF
d_call: TRBD2; v_call: TRBV28; clone_size: NA; j_call: TRBJ2-7; cdr3_nt: TGTGCCAGCAGTTTGACTAGCGGGCCAACACTTACCTCCTACGAGCAGTACTTC; cdr3_aa: CASSLTSGPTLTSYEQYF
d_call: NA; v_call: TRBV4-1; clone_size: NA; j_call: TRBJ2-2; cdr3_nt: TGCGCCAGCAGCCAAGAGGCCGGGGAGCTGTTTTTT; cdr3_aa: CASSQEAGELFF
d_call: NA; v_call: TRBV29-1; clone_size: NA; j_call: TRBJ1-2; cdr3_nt: TGCAGCGTTGGTCGGCAGGGTGGCTATGGCTACACCTTC; cdr3_aa: CSVGRQGGYGYTF
d_call: NA; v_call: TRBV9; clone_size: once; j_call: TRBJ1-3; cdr3_nt: TGTGCCAGCAGCACTTGGGACAGAAACACCATATATTTT; cdr3_aa: CASSTWDRNTIYF
d_call: TRBD1; v_call: TRBV11-2; clone_size: NA; j_call: TRBJ2-5; cdr3_nt: TGTGCCAGCAGCTTAGGGACAGGGATTCAAGAGACCCAGTACTTC; cdr3_aa: CASSLGTGIQETQYF
d_call: NA; v_call: TRBV14; clone_size: NA; j_call: TRBJ2-2; cdr3_nt: TGTGCCAGCAGCCAAGCCGGGGGCGCAACCGGGGAGCTGTTTTTT; cdr3_aa: CASSQAGGATGELFF
d_call: NA; v_call: TRBV7-9; clone_size: NA; j_call: TRBJ2-7; cdr3_nt: TGTGCCAGCAGTAGAGGACGGGCTCTCAACGAGCAGTACTTC; cdr3_aa: CASSRGRALNEQYF
d_call: NA; v_call: TRBV7-9; clone_size: NA; j_call: TRBJ2-4; cdr3_nt: TGTGCCAGCAGCTACGGACAGAACTTAGCCAAAAACATTCAGTACTTC; cdr3_aa: CASSYGQNLAKNIQYF
d_call: NA; v_call: TRBV5-1; clone_size: NA; j_call: TRBJ2-1; cdr3_nt: TGCGCCAGCAGGCAACAGGTCTCCTACAATGAGCAGTTCTTC; cdr3_aa: CASRQQVSYNEQFF
d_call: TRBD1; v_call: TRBV19; clone_size: NA; j_call: TRBJ1-1; cdr3_nt: TGTGCCAGTAACCGGGACAGAAAGGGTGGCACTGAAGCTTTCTTT; cdr3_aa: CASNRDRKGGTEAFF
d_call: NA; v_call: TRBV12-5; clone_size: NA; j_call: TRBJ2-2; cdr3_nt: TGTGCTAGTGGTTTAACCCCGGAGGGCGGGGAGCTGTTTTTT; cdr3_aa: CASGLTPEGGELFF
d_call: TRBD1; v_call: TRBV7-2; clone_size: NA; j_call: TRBJ2-7; cdr3_nt: TGTGCCAGCAGCTTAGACCCCGGGACAGGGTCCTACGAGCAGTACTTC; cdr3_aa: CASSLDPGTGSYEQYF
d_call: TRBD1; v_call: TRBV14; clone_size: NA; j_call: TRBJ2-6; cdr3_nt: TGTGCCAGCAGCCAAGCTTCGGACAGGTTTTTCTCTGGGGCCAACGTCCTGACTTTC; cdr3_aa: CASSQASDRFFSGANVLTF
d_call: NA; v_call: TRBV11-2; clone_size: NA; j_call: TRBJ1-1; cdr3_nt: TGTGCCAGCAGCTCCGAAACGGAGGACACTGAAGCTTTCTTT; cdr3_aa: CASSSETEDTEAFF
d_call: NA; v_call: TRBV5-1; clone_size: once; j_call: TRBJ2-1; cdr3_nt: TGCGCCAGCAGCTTGACAGGCTTACGGGATGAGCAGTTCTTC; cdr3_aa: CASSLTGLRDEQFF
d_call: TRBD1; v_call: TRBV2; clone_size: NA; j_call: TRBJ1-4; cdr3_nt: TGTGCCAGCAGGACAGGGTTAGAGGGGAAAAATGAAAAACTGTTTTTT; cdr3_aa: CASRTGLEGKNEKLFF
d_call: NA; v_call: TRBV6-1; clone_size: NA; j_call: TRBJ2-2; cdr3_nt: TGTGCCAGCAGTGAAGCAAGGGGCGGGGAGCTGTTTTTT; cdr3_aa: CASSEARGGELFF
d_call: NA; v_call: TRBV19; clone_size: NA; j_call: TRBJ1-5; cdr3_nt: TGTGCCAGTACTGCAGGCAATCAGCCCCAGCATTTT; cdr3_aa: CASTAGNQPQHF
d_call: TRBD1; v_call: TRBV19; clone_size: NA; j_call: TRBJ1-2; cdr3_nt: TGTGCCAGTAGTCCCCAAGGACAGGGGTTCGGCTACACCTTC; cdr3_aa: CASSPQGQGFGYTF
d_call: NA; v_call: TRBV29-1; clone_size: NA; j_call: TRBJ2-7; cdr3_nt: TGCAGCGGTGGACAGAGCTCCTACGAGCAGTACTTC; cdr3_aa: CSGGQSSYEQYF
d_call: NA; v_call: TRBV2; clone_size: NA; j_call: TRBJ1-5; cdr3_nt: TGTGCCAGCAGGGAAAGACGGGGGTGGAATCAGCCCCAGCATTTT; cdr3_aa: CASRERRGWNQPQHF
d_call: NA; v_call: TRBV7-2; clone_size: NA; j_call: TRBJ1-6; cdr3_nt: TGTGCCAGCAGCTTTGACCGGACTTCACCCCTCCACTTT; cdr3_aa: CASSFDRTSPLHF
d_call: TRBD2; v_call: TRBV27; clone_size: NA; j_call: TRBJ2-3; cdr3_nt: TGTGCCAGCAGTTACCTAGCGGGGGGGCGCACAGATACGCAGTATTTT; cdr3_aa: CASSYLAGGRTDTQYF
d_call: NA; v_call: TRBV5-1; clone_size: NA; j_call: TRBJ1-6; cdr3_nt: TGCGCCAGCAGTGCGGGTGAATCACCCCTCCACTTT; cdr3_aa: CASSAGESPLHF
d_call: NA; v_call: TRBV18; clone_size: NA; j_call: TRBJ1-1; cdr3_nt: TGTGCCAGCTCACCGGGGTTTATGAACACTGAAGCTTTCTTT; cdr3_aa: CASSPGFMNTEAFF
d_call: NA; v_call: TRBV19; clone_size: once; j_call: TRBJ2-3; cdr3_nt: TGTGCCAGTAGTCCCGACGGATACCAGACAGATACGCAGTATTTT; cdr3_aa: CASSPDGYQTDTQYF
d_call: TRBD1; v_call: TRBV6-6; clone_size: once; j_call: TRBJ1-3; cdr3_nt: TGTGCCAGCAGGGGGGACAGTGGAAACACCATATATTTT; cdr3_aa: CASRGDSGNTIYF
d_call: TRBD2; v_call: TRBV6-5; clone_size: once; j_call: TRBJ2-1; cdr3_nt: TGTGCCAGCAGCCCCGGGACTAGCAGGGGAAATGAGCAGTTCTTC; cdr3_aa: CASSPGTSRGNEQFF
d_call: TRBD2; v_call: TRBV6-4; clone_size: NA; j_call: TRBJ2-3; cdr3_nt: TGTGCCAGCAGTGACGGGGCTAGCGGTACGCAGTATTTT; cdr3_aa: CASSDGASGTQYF
d_call: NA; v_call: TRBV10-3; clone_size: NA; j_call: TRBJ2-5; cdr3_nt: TGTGCCATCAGTGAAGGCGGGTGGACCCAAGAGACCCAGTACTTC; cdr3_aa: CAISEGGWTQETQYF
d_call: NA; v_call: TRBV7-9; clone_size: NA; j_call: TRBJ2-7; cdr3_nt: TGTGCCAGCAGCTTGCTTAGGACCGAGCAGTACTTC; cdr3_aa: CASSLLRTEQYF
d_call: NA; v_call: TRBV4-3; clone_size: NA; j_call: TRBJ2-1; cdr3_nt: TGCGCCAGCAGCCAAAATCGTATCTACAATGAGCAGTTCTTC; cdr3_aa: CASSQNRIYNEQFF
d_call: NA; v_call: TRBV18; clone_size: NA; j_call: TRBJ1-1; cdr3_nt: TGTGCCAGCTCACCATCCGGGAACACTGAAGCTTTCTTT; cdr3_aa: CASSPSGNTEAFF
d_call: NA; v_call: TRBV6-6; clone_size: few; j_call: TRBJ1-3; cdr3_nt: TGTGCCAGCAGTTATGGGTCGTCGGGAAACACCATATATTTT; cdr3_aa: CASSYGSSGNTIYF
d_call: TRBD1; v_call: TRBV2; clone_size: NA; j_call: TRBJ1-5; cdr3_nt: TGTGCCAGCAGCGCCGACAGGGGGCGAAGCCAGCCCCAGCATTTT; cdr3_aa: CASSADRGRSQPQHF
d_call: NA; v_call: TRBV4-3; clone_size: NA; j_call: TRBJ1-2; cdr3_nt: TGCGCCAGCAGCCAAGATCAAAGGAACTATGGCTACACCTTC; cdr3_aa: CASSQDQRNYGYTF
d_call: TRBD1; v_call: TRBV18; clone_size: NA; j_call: TRBJ2-3; cdr3_nt: TGTGCCAGCTCTCAGGGACAGGGACGCACAGATACGCAGTATTTT; cdr3_aa: CASSQGQGRTDTQYF
d_call: NA; v_call: TRBV28; clone_size: NA; j_call: TRBJ1-5; cdr3_nt: TGTGCCAGCAGTGTAAGCGGGGCGGTGGGCAATCAGCCCCAGCATTTT; cdr3_aa: CASSVSGAVGNQPQHF